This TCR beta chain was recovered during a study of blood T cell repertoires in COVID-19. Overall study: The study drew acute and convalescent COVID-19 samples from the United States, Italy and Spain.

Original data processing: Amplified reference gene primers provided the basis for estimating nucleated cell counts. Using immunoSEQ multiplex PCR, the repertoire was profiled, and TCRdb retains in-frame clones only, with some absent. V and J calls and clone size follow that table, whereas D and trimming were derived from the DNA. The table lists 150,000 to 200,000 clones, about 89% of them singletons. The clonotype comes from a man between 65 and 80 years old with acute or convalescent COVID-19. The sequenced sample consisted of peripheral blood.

As DNA, the CDR3 is TGTGCCAGCAGCCAACCCGGGACAGGGCAATTGGAGACCCAGTACTTC. Residues: CASSQPGTGQLETQYF. The chain combines TRBV3-1 (or the pseudogene TRBV3-2) with TRBJ2-5; 9 nucleotides align to TRBD1. Per germline, CDR1 LGHDT and CDR2 YNNKEL (reference sequence). The V and J ends lost 2 bases and 5 bases, in that order; junction bases with no gene match: 9. There are 16 residues in the CDR3.